A single TCR beta chain is shown here with its context. Profiled with immunoSEQ multiplex PCR; TCRdb holds only in-frame clones, not every one. The sample holds 400,000 to 600,000 clones, about 75% seen once. This entry is derived from a study of shared clonotypes between healthy human individuals. This CDR3 region has 14 residues. CDR1 SGHTA and CDR2 FQGNSA come from the germline V gene. The rearrangement uses TRBV7-2 and TRBJ2-5; 7 nucleotides agree with TRBD1. The tail of the sequence fits TRBJ2-7 better, so the J call may be wrong. The sample taken for sequencing was PBMCs. The TCR originated in a woman aged 40 to 55 in good health. Some clones in this sample may be carry-over from other donors' samples. The CDR3 sequence: CASSRQGGGYEQYF. CDR3 coding DNA: TGTGCCAGCAGCCGACAGGGCGGCGGCTACGAGCAGTACTTC.